This T cell receptor (beta chain) was identified in a study of PD-1 blockade in classical Hodgkin lymphoma. Time point described: newly diagnosed, previously untreated cHL patient sample. The CD4+ T cells used were purified from thawed PBMCs through magnetic negative selection. Comparison PBMCs came from previously untreated, newly diagnosed classical Hodgkin lymphoma patients. Overall study results and limits: Newly diagnosed patients had baseline TCR diversity that was reportedly lower than that of healthy donors. With respect to the repertoire differences, their causes, possibly disease activity or prior therapy, remain undefined.

The count of this clone is one. Its antigen is currently unknown. V shed 5 bases, J shed 3 bases, and the junction held 6 bases outside the gene matches. Germline V gives CDR1 MNHEY, CDR2 SMNVEV (reference sequence). This CDR3 region has 15 residues. The table came from immunoSEQ multiplex PCR; TCRdb's copy has only in-frame clones and leaves some out. There are more than 15,000 clones in the sample; around 93% occur only once, and 0.51% lies in the top ten. The sequence was collected from a human donor with classical Hodgkin lymphoma. This sequence joins TRBV27 and TRBJ2-1; 8 positions agree with TRBD1. What was sequenced was CD4+ T cells from blood. Written as DNA, the CDR3 is TGTGCCAGCAGTCCGGACAGGGTCCGCTACAATGAGCAGTTCTTC. Translated, it gives CASSPDRVRYNEQFF.